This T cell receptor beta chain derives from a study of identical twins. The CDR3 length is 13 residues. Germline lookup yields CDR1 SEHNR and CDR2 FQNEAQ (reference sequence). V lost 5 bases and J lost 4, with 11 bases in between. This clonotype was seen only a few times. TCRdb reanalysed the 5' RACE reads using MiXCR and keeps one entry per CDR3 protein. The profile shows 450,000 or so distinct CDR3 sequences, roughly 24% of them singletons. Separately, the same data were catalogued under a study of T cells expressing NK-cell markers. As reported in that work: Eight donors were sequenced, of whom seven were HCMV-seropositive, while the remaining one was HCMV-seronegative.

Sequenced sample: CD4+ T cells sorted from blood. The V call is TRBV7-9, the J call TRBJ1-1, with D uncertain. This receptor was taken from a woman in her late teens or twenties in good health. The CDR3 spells CASSAGGTTEAFF. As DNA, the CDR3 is TGTGCCAGCAGCGCCGGCGGCACCACTGAAGCTTTCTTT.